These 20 T cell receptor beta chains were sequenced from one sample in a study of T cell responses to AZD1222 COVID-19 vaccine. Data came from immunoSEQ multiplex PCR; TCRdb stores just in-frame clones and leaves some out. The data contain some 140,000 clones, more than 85% of them singletons. Sequenced material: peripheral blood, taken 28 days after the second AZD1222 dose. These receptor sequences come from an adult who received the AZD1222 COVID-19 vaccine.

The chain is built from TRBV1 and TRBJ1-5. TRBV1 is marked as a pseudogene. This CDR3 is built from 13 residues. The CDR3 is CTSSPEGKQPQHF. As DNA, the CDR3 is TGCACCAGCAGCCCCGAGGGCAAACAGCCCCAGCATTTT.

V usage is TRBV20-1 and J usage is TRBJ2-1; 8 nucleotides line up with TRBD2. CDR1 and CDR2 from the germline V gene are DFQATT and SNEGSKA (reference sequence). Trimming cost V 3 bases and J 2 bases; bases outside gene matches: 12. CDR3 length: 17 amino acids. The CDR3 is CSASLFVGLGAYNEQFF. The CDR3 DNA is TGCAGTGCTAGTCTCTTTGTGGGACTAGGGGCCTACAATGAGCAGTTCTTC.

V and J are TRBV19 and TRBJ1-1; 7 nucleotides agree with TRBD1. After removal of 3 bases from V and 0 bases from J, the junction contained 7 bases not matched to a gene. CDR1 is LNHDA and CDR2 is SQIVND in the germline V gene (reference sequence). This CDR3 spans 16 amino acids. The CDR3 coding sequence is TGTGCCAGTAGTATGCGGGGGCAGGGGGTGAACACTGAAGCTTTCTTT. It yields the protein CASSMRGQGVNTEAFF.

The V and J genes are TRBV3-1 (or the pseudogene TRBV3-2) and TRBJ2-3, with TRBD2 matching over 10 bases. V lost 3 bases, J lost 8 bases, and 11 bases stayed unmatched. The CDR3 contains 16 residues. The germline V gene has CDR1 LGHDT and CDR2 YNNKEL (reference sequence). The CDR3 region is CASSQGPGLAFVTQYF. CDR3 nucleotides: TGTGCCAGCAGCCAGGGACCGGGACTAGCGTTTGTTACGCAGTATTTT.

V usage is TRBV5-1 and J usage is TRBJ2-1, with TRBD1 matching over 10 bases. The CDR3 consists of 14 residues. The V and J ends lost 4 bases and 8 bases, in that order; junction bases with no gene match: 6. Germline V lookup: CDR1 SGHRS, CDR2 YFSETQ. CDR3 DNA: TGCGCCAGCAGCCGGACAGGGGGTAGCGATGAGCAGTTCTTC. This encodes CASSRTGGSDEQFF.

The chain is built from TRBV7-9 and TRBJ2-7; TRBD2 is a possible D gene (6 bases). Trimming shortened V by 1 base and J by 4 bases, and 11 bases separated the two germline ends. CDR1 and CDR2 (germline): SEHNR, FQNEAQ (reference sequence). There are 14 residues in the CDR3. The CDR3 sequence is CASSLGGTVYEQYF. CDR3 sequence (DNA): TGTGCCAGCAGCTTAGGCGGGACGGTATACGAGCAGTACTTC.

V and J are TRBV6-5 and TRBJ2-2; D is uncertain. Per the germline V gene, CDR1 is MNHEY and CDR2 is SVGAGI. The CDR3 loop spans 11 amino acids. V lost 5 bases to trimming and J lost 6 bases, with 4 bases between them. This chain's CDR3 is CASSLAGELFF. The CDR3 DNA sequence: TGTGCCAGCAGTCTAGCCGGGGAGCTGTTTTTT.

Here the CDR3 reads CASSPASGRAGFSGANVLTF. The CDR3, as DNA: TGCGCCAGCAGCCCCGCTAGCGGGAGGGCCGGATTCTCTGGGGCCAACGTCCTGACTTTC. The chain is built from TRBV5-1 and TRBJ2-6; TRBD2 agrees at 12 bases. The V gene's germline CDR1 is SGHRS and CDR2 YFSETQ. This CDR3 contains 20 residues. V gave up 4 bases and J gave up 0 bases; unmatched junction bases: 11.

The chain joins TRBV7-2 to TRBJ2-5; TRBD2 aligns across 8 bases. The CDR3 extends over 14 amino acids. Trimming at V came to 5 bases and at J to 3 bases, leaving 5 bases not matched to a gene. The germline V gene has CDR1 SGHTA and CDR2 FQGNSA. In nucleotides, the CDR3 is TGTGCCAGCAGCCAAACTAGCGGCAAAGAGACCCAGTACTTC. Amino acids: CASSQTSGKETQYF.

The rearrangement uses TRBV9 and TRBJ2-2, with TRBD2 matching over 12 bases. The CDR3 runs 16 residues. The J segment lost 6 bases and the V segment lost 4 bases, leaving 7 bases of the junction unmatched. Germline V gene lookup returns CDR1 SGDLS and CDR2 YYNGEE. As DNA, the CDR3 is TGTGCCAGCAGCCTCCGGACTAGCGGGACCTCCGGGGAGCTGTTTTTT. It specifies CASSLRTSGTSGELFF. Combining the CDR3 with reference TRBV9 and TRBJ2-2 gives the whole variable domain DSGVTQTPKHLITATGQRVTLRCSPRSGDLSVYWYQQSLDQGLQFLIQYYNGEERAKGNILERFSAQQFPDLHSELNLSSLELGDSALYFCASSLRTSGTSGELFFGEGSRLTVL.

The chain is built from TRBV5-8 and TRBJ2-7, with D maybe TRBD1 (5 bases). Trimming pared 5 bases from V and 3 bases from J, leaving 9 bases between. The CDR3 runs 12 residues. The germline CDR1 and CDR2 sequences are SGHTS and YDEGEE. CDR3 in DNA: TGTGCCAGCAGACAAGACAGCTACGAGCAGTACTTC. As protein: CASRQDSYEQYF.

CDR3 loop: CASSSIQGHGELFF. The CDR3 DNA reads TGTGCCAGCAGTTCGATACAGGGGCACGGGGAGCTGTTTTTT. The chain links TRBV6-6 to TRBJ2-2, with TRBD1 identical over 7 bases. V dropped 4 bases and J dropped 7; count of bases not matched to a gene: 6. Germline V lookup: CDR1 MNHNY, CDR2 SVGAGI (reference sequence). CDR3 size: 14 residues.

The CDR3 region is CASSPPFGGAIYGYTF. As DNA, the CDR3 is TGTGCCAGCTCACCACCGTTCGGGGGGGCGATCTATGGCTACACCTTC. The chain carries TRBV18 and TRBJ1-2; D might be TRBD1 (6 bases). The CDR3 spans 16 residues. Germline V gives CDR1 KGHSH, CDR2 LQKENI. Trimming removed 0 bases at V and 4 bases at J, with 15 bases between.

The count of this clone is one. The chain is built from TRBV30 and TRBJ1-3; D might be TRBD1 (5 bases). Germline lookup yields CDR1 GTSNPN and CDR2 SVGIG (reference sequence). There are 13 residues in the CDR3. Trimming left V 4 bases short and J 11 bases short, with 18 bases between. CDR3 loop: CAWTLGTESPIYF. CDR3 coding DNA: TGTGCCTGGACCTTAGGGACGGAGAGTCCCATATATTTT.

This clone was detected only a few times. This chain connects TRBV6-2 or TRBV6-3 to TRBJ1-2; no definite D call. The CDR3 runs 12 residues. In germline, CDR1 is MNHEY, CDR2 SVGEGT. The V and J ends lost 3 bases and 7 bases respectively, with 9 bases between them. The CDR3 coding sequence is TGTGCCAGCAGTTATCCGGAAAGTGGCTACACCTTC. Its protein product is CASSYPESGYTF.

DNA for the CDR3: TGTGCCAGCAGCTTAGGGGTTGTGGCAGATACGCAGTATTTT. Amino acid sequence: CASSLGVVADTQYF. This chain links TRBV7-2 with TRBJ2-3, with D uncertain. V lost 1 base to trimming and J lost 4 bases, with 9 bases between them. The CDR3 has 14 residues. Germline V gene sequence: CDR1 SGHTA, CDR2 FQGNSA.

The chain combines TRBV5-4 with TRBJ2-2; TRBD2 agrees at 10 bases. From germline, CDR1 is SGHNT and CDR2 YYREEE (reference sequence). V lost 10 bases and J lost 4; bases outside the gene matches: 7. The CDR3 contains 14 residues. The CDR3 DNA sequence: TGTGCCGGCCAACTAGCGGGGATCACCGGGGAGCTGTTTTTT. Translating it yields CAGQLAGITGELFF. Drawing the rest from reference TRBV5-4 and TRBJ2-2, the complete variable domain is ETGVTQSPTHLIKTRGQQVTLRCSSQSGHNTVSWYQQALGQGPQFIFQYYREEENGRGNFPPRFSGLQFPNYSSELNVNALELDDSALYLCAGQLAGITGELFFGEGSRLTVL.

The gene calls are TRBV2 and TRBJ1-4, with 7 bases matching TRBD1. Losses at the gene ends were 5 bases for V and 8 bases for J; bases not matched to a gene: 8. This CDR3 has 14 residues. CDR1 SNHLY and CDR2 FYNNEI come from the germline V gene. DNA of the CDR3: TGTGCCAGCAGTTTTCAGGGGGTGTACGAAAAACTGTTTTTT. This codes for CASSFQGVYEKLFF.

This chain links TRBV11-3 with TRBJ2-2; a weak D match, TRBD1 (5 bases). Germline values: CDR1 SGHNT, CDR2 YENEEA. The CDR3 length is 15 residues. The V and J ends lost 2 bases and 4 bases respectively, with 11 bases between them. CDR3 sequence: CASSLSHGATGELFF. The CDR3 coding sequence is TGTGCCAGCAGCTTATCCCATGGGGCCACCGGGGAGCTGTTTTTT.

V is TRBV18 and J is TRBJ1-3, with 7 bases fitting TRBD1. Germline V lookup: CDR1 KGHSH, CDR2 LQKENI. V was pared by 3 bases and J by 4 bases, with 6 bases of the junction left unmatched. CDR3 length: 15 amino acids. The CDR3: CASSPGQGGGNTIYF. The DNA for the CDR3 is TGTGCCAGCTCACCCGGCCAGGGGGGCGGAAACACCATATATTTT. The full variable domain, in which reference TRBV18 and TRBJ1-3 provide the parts outside the CDR3, is NAGVMQNPRHLVRRRGQEARLRCSPMKGHSHVYWYRQLPEEGLKFMVYLQKENIIDESGMPKERFSAEFPKEGPSILRIQQVVRGDSAAYFCASSPGQGGGNTIYFGEGSWLTVV.